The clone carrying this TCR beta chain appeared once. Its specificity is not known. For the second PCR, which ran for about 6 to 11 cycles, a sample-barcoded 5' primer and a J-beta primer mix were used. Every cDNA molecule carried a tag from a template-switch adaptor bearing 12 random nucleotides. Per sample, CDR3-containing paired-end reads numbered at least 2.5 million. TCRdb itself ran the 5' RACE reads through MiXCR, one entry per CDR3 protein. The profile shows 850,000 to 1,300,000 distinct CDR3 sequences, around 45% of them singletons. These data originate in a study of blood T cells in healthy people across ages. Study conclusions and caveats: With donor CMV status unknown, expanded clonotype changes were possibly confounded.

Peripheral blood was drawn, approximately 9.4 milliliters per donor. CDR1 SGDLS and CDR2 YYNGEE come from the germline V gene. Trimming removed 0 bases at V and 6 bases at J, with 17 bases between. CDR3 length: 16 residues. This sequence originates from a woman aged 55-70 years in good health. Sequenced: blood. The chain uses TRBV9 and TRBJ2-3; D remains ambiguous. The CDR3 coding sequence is TGTGCCAGCAGCGTAGTTAGTGGGCTAATCTCTGATACGCAGTATTTT. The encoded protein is CASSVVSGLISDTQYF.